This T cell receptor (beta chain) was observed in a study of blood T cell repertoires in COVID-19. Across the whole study: COVID-19 samples, acute and convalescent, were from the United States, Italy and Spain. T cells, B-cell-depleted T cells, or PBMCs supplied cDNA or gDNA.

This clone appeared once. Other DNA sequences of this sample code for an identical CDR3. Germline lookup yields CDR1 SGHRS and CDR2 YFSETQ. The CDR3 totals 14 residues. V lost 4 bases and J lost 4; bases outside the gene matches: 6. Sequenced by immunoSEQ multiplex PCR; TCRdb stores in-frame clones only, minus some. Altogether 120,000 or so clones are present, roughly 70% being singletons, with the ten largest covering approximately 0.79%. The rearrangement links TRBV5-1 to TRBJ2-7; 9 bases fit TRBD1. The specimen was peripheral blood. This sequence was found in a human donor with acute or convalescent COVID-19. The donor label of this sample is uncertain. The CDR3 here is CASSLRDRVYEQYF. CDR3 coding DNA: TGCGCCAGCAGCCTCCGGGACAGGGTGTACGAGCAGTACTTC.